This entry concerns a single TCR beta chain. Its antigen remains unknown. Constant-segment primers served in 5'RACE that generated TCR alpha and TCR beta cDNA libraries bearing sample barcodes and UMIs. TCRdb analysed the 5' RACE reads with MiXCR anew, one entry per CDR3 protein. The repertoire includes around 250,000 distinct CDR3 sequences, around a tenth of them detected once, and approximately 20% sits in the top ten. The data originate from a study of T-cell memory formation after mild COVID-19. Study results and limitations: Clones contracting across day 15 to 85 had a balanced CD4/CD8 profile; later expanding clones leaned CD4+. Pre-infection memory contained some responding clones, which suggested that cross-reactive memory had joined. Contracting CD4+ clones sat mainly in CM and EM; CD8+ in EMRA.

This sequence was found in a man aged 18 to 30 who had mild COVID-19 (a few samples of this study predate the infection). Cell type and time point are not known. Sequenced sample: PBMCs or a T cell subset sorted from them (not recorded which).

The CDR3 nucleotides are TGTGCCAGTGGGTTCCTGAACACTGAAGCTTTCTTT. It translates to CASGFLNTEAFF. The rearrangement joins TRBV7-9 to TRBJ1-1; D gene ambiguous. The CDR3 runs 12 residues. V lost 9 bases, J lost 0 bases, and 8 bases lay in between. The germline V gene has CDR1 SEHNR and CDR2 FQNEAQ (reference sequence).